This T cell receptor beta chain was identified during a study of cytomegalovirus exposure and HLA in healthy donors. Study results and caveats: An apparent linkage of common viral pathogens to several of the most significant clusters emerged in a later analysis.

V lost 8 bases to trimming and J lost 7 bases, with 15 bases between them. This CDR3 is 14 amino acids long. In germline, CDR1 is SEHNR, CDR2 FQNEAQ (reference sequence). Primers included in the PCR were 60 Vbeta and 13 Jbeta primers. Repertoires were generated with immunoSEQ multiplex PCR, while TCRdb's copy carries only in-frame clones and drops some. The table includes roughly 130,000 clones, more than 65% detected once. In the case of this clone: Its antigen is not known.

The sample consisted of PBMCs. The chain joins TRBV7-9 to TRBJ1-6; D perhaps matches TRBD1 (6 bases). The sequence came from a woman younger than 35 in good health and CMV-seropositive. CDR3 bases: TGTGCCAGCTCCCGACAGGCCCCAAATTCACCCCTCCACTTT. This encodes CASSRQAPNSPLHF.